This TCR beta chain was identified during a study of blood T cell repertoires in COVID-19 (dated by TCRdb to 2019 to 2021). The study in broad terms: Collaborator samples came from the United States, Italy and Spain and covered acute and convalescent phases of COVID-19. Where available, HLA class I and class II types were obtained from metadata supplied by the sample provider rather than from assay-based typing. Deeply sampled blood TCRbeta repertoires from subjects exposed to, actively infected with, or recovered from COVID-19 were included in the dataset. Nearly every sample came with metadata listing a de-identified subject ID, COVID-19 status, age in years and sex. The material from the prospective study consisted of cDNA or gDNA derived from T cells, B-cell-depleted T cells, or PBMCs. The samples were drawn from two sources: the first 160 participants of the ongoing ImmuneRACE study, and 1,000 to 1,500 subjects contributed by 6 global collaborators. A freely available public database, intended as a resource for researchers studying the immune response to SARS-CoV-2, is where the repertoires were released.

A remark on this clone: The antigen it binds to is not known. Per-base qualities were not stored, and no clone one base away is much larger.

TCRbeta CDR3 regions were amplified from genomic DNA using the immunoSEQ Assay, a bias-controlled multiplex PCR. The authors' analysis ran thus. The number of nucleated cells in each sample was estimated from the amplification of reference gene primers within the assay. To quantify the absolute abundance of each unique TCRbeta CDR3 rearrangement, sequence reads were collapsed and filtered. Productive Simpson clonality was computed per sample as the square root of Simpson's diversity index over productive rearrangements. TCRdb retrieved this table from immuneACCESS and kept in-frame rearrangements only. Not all clones are present; in checked studies, unresolved V genes account for under half, and no reason is known for the remainder. That table supplies the V and J calls and clone size; D and trimming were determined from the DNA. The sample table lists about 59,000 clones, 81% of them with a count of one. The top ten clonotypes cover 25% to 35% of the sample.

Each collaborating institution followed its own protocols to collect whole blood in K2EDTA tubes. For TCRbeta analysis, collaborators shipped samples as frozen whole blood, isolated PBMCs, or DNA extracted from either of those sample types. Germline trimming amounts to 3 bases on V and 2 bases on J, with 2 as the count of junction bases outside the gene matches. The CDR3 holds 16 amino acids from the cysteine to the phenylalanine. The kept DNA is CDR3 alone, 48 bases in frame from the first base. Reading the germline V gene gives CDR1 ENHRY and CDR2 SYGVKD. Overall study outcomes, separate from this receptor: How much clinical and demographic metadata was included differed by source and by participant, and the metadata was provided uncurated.

Sequenced: peripheral blood. The chain employs TRBV10-3 and TRBJ2-3, and 13 junction bases match TRBD2. The sequence was obtained from a woman at least 80 years old with active or convalescent COVID-19. The CDR3 protein is CAISELAGGFTDTQYF. The nucleotide sequence is given as TGTGCCATCAGTGAACTAGCGGGGGGGTTCACAGATACGCAGTATTTT.